The next 4 T cell receptor beta chains were all read from a single sample in a study of identical twins. TCRdb fed the 5' RACE reads into MiXCR, producing one record per CDR3 protein. The data show roughly 630,000 distinct CDR3 sequences, about 7.1% seen once. These data also formed part of another study, on yellow fever vaccine responses in identical twins.

What was sequenced was PBMCs. These receptors all stem from a young woman in good health.

This chain uses TRBV10-3 with TRBJ1-2, with D tentatively TRBD1 (5 bases). V lost 8 bases and J 6 bases, leaving 13 bases between the germline ends. CDR1 is ENHRY, CDR2 SYGVKD, per germline. The CDR3 is 12 amino acids. CDR3 in amino acids: CAIQGTDNGYTF. CDR3 bases: TGTGCCATCCAGGGAACTGATAATGGCTACACCTTC.

This clonotype occurred a few times. J is TRBJ2-2 and V is TRBV27; D not certain. This CDR3 contains 14 residues. The V gene lost 4 bases and the J gene lost 6 bases, with 12 bases spanning the gap. Germline assignment: CDR1 MNHEY and CDR2 SMNVEV (reference sequence). CDR3: CASSSGWAPGELFF. The DNA for the CDR3 is TGTGCCAGCAGTTCGGGTTGGGCGCCCGGGGAGCTGTTTTTT.

V is TRBV11-2 and J is TRBJ2-4; D gene ambiguous. Germline V CDR1 and CDR2: SGHAT, FQNNGV. V lost 4 bases and J lost 0, with 10 bases in between. CDR3 length: 15 amino acids. The CDR3 loop is CASSSTRLAKNIQYF. DNA for the CDR3: TGTGCCAGCAGCTCGACAAGGCTAGCCAAAAACATTCAGTACTTC.

This clonotype has a count of ten or more. In nucleotides, the CDR3 is TGCAGTGCTAGAGAAAGGACAGGGCGAAATTCACCCCTCCACTTT. It translates to CSARERTGRNSPLHF. V and J are TRBV20-1 and TRBJ1-6, with TRBD1 matching 8 bases. V trimming: 0 bases; J trimming: 7 bases; junction bases outside the gene matches: 5. The CDR3 is 15 residues long. The germline V gene has CDR1 DFQATT and CDR2 SNEGSKA (reference sequence).